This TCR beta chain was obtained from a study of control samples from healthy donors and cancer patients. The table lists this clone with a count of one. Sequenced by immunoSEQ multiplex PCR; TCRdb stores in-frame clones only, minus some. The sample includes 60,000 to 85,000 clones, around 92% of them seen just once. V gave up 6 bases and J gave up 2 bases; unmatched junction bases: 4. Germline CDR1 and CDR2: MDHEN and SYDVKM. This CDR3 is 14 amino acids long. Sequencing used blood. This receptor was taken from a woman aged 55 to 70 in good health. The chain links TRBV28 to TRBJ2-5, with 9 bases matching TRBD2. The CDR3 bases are TGTGCCAGCAGACTAAGCGGGGGGCAAGAGACCCAGTACTTC. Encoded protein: CASRLSGGQETQYF.